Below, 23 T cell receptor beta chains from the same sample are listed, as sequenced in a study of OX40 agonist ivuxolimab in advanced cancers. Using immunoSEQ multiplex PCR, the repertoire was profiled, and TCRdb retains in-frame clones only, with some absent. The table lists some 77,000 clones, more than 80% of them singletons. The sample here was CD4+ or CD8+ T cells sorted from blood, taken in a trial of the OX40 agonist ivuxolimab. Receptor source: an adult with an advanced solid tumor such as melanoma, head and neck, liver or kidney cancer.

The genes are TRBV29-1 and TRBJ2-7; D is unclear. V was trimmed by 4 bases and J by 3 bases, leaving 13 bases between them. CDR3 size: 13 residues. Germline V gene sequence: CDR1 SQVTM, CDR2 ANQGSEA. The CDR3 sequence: CSVGPFDGYEQYF. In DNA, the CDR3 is TGCAGCGTTGGACCCTTCGACGGCTACGAGCAGTACTTC.

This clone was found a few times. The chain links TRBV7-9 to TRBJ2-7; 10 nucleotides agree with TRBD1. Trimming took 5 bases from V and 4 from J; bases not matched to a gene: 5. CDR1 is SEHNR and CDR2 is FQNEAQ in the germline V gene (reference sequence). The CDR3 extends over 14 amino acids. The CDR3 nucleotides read TGTGCCAGCAGCCCATGGACAGGGGGTTACGAGCAGTACTTC. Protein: CASSPWTGGYEQYF. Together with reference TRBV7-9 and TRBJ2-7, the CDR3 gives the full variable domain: DTGVSQNPRHKITKRGQNVTFRCDPISEHNRLYWYRQTLGQGPEFLTYFQNEAQLEKSRLLSDRFSAERPKGSFSTLEIQRTEQGDSAMYLCASSPWTGGYEQYFGPGTRLTVT.

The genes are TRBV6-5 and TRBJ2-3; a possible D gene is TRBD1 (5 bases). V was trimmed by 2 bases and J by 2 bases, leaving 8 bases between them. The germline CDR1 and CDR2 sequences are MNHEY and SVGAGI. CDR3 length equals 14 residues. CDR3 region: CASSYQDTTDTQYF. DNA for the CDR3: TGTGCCAGCAGTTACCAGGACACCACAGATACGCAGTATTTT.

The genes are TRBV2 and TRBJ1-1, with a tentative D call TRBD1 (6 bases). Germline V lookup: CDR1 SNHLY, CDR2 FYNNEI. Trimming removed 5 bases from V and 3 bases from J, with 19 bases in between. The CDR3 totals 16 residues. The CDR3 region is CASSLLGQGRDTEAFF. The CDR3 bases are TGTGCCAGCAGTCTTCTAGGGCAGGGGCGGGACACTGAAGCTTTCTTT.

This CDR3 reads CASKEGVVSYEQYF. CDR3 nucleotides: TGCGCCAGCAAGGAAGGGGTGGTCTCCTACGAGCAGTACTTC. The V gene is TRBV5-1, the J gene TRBJ2-7, with D possibly TRBD1 on 5 matching bases. Germline-derived CDR1 and CDR2 are SGHRS and YFSETQ. The CDR3 loop spans 14 amino acids. The V end lost 6 bases, the J end lost 0 bases, and 13 bases lay between the germline ends.

CDR3 nucleotide sequence: TGTGCCAGCAGCTCGGGACTAGCGGGGATCAATGAGCAGTTCTTC. Its protein is CASSSGLAGINEQFF. The chain couples TRBV7-7 to TRBJ2-1, with TRBD2 matching over 13 bases. The V gene end was trimmed by 4 bases and the J gene end by 6 bases; junction bases not matched to a gene: 3. This CDR3 is built from 15 residues. Germline V CDR1 and CDR2: SSHAT, FNYEAQ (reference sequence). Based on the CDR3 plus reference TRBV7-7 and TRBJ2-1, the full variable domain is GAGVSQSPRYKVTKRGQDVTLRCDPISSHATLYWYQQALGQGPEFLTYFNYEAQPDKSGLPSDRFSAERPEGSISTLTIQRTEQRDSAMYRCASSSGLAGINEQFFGPGTRLTVL.

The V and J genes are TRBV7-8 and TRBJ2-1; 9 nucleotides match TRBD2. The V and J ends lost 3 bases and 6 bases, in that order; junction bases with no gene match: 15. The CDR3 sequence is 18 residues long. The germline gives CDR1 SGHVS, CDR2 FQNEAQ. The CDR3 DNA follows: TGTGCCAGCAGCTTTCGACCAGCGGGAGGAGTCCACGTCAATGAGCAGTTCTTC. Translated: CASSFRPAGGVHVNEQFF.

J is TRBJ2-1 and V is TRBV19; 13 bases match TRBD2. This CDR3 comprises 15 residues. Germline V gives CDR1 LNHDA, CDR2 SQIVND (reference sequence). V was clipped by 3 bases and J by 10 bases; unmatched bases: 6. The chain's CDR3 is CASSIGLAGVSEQFF. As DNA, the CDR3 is TGTGCCAGTAGTATCGGACTAGCGGGAGTCAGCGAGCAGTTCTTC.

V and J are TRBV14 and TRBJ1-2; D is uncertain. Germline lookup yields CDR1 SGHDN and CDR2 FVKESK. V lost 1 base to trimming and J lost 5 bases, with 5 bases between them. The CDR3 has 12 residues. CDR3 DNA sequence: TGTGCCAGCAGCCAAGGGAGGTATGGCTACACCTTC. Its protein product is CASSQGRYGYTF.

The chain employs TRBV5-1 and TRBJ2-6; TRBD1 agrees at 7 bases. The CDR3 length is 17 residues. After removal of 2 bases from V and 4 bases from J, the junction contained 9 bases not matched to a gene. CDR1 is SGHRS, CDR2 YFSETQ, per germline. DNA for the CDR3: TGCGCCAGCAGCTTAGGGGACAGTACGATCGGGGCCAACGTCCTGACTTTC. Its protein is CASSLGDSTIGANVLTF.

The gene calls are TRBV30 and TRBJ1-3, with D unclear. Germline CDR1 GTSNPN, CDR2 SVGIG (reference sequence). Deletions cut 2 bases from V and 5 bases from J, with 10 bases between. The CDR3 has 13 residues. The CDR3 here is CAWSYARRNTIYF. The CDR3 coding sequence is TGTGCCTGGAGTTACGCACGGAGAAACACCATATATTTT. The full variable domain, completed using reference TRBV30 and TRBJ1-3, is SQTIHQWPATLVQPVGSPLSLECTVEGTSNPNLYWYRQAAGRGLQLLFYSVGIGQISSEVPQNLSASRPQDRQFILSSKKLLLSDSGFYLCAWSYARRNTIYFGEGSWLTVV.

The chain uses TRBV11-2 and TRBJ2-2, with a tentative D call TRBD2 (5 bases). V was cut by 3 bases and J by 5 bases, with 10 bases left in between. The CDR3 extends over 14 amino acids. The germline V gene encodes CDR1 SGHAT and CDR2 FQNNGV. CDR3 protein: CASSFDGVTGELFF. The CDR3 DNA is TGTGCCAGCAGCTTCGACGGGGTTACCGGGGAGCTGTTTTTT.

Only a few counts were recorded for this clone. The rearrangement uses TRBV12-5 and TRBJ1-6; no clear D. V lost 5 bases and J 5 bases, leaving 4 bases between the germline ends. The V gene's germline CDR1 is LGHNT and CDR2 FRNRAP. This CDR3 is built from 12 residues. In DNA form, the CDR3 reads TGTGCTAGTGGTCGGGATAATTCACCCCTCCACTTT. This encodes CASGRDNSPLHF.

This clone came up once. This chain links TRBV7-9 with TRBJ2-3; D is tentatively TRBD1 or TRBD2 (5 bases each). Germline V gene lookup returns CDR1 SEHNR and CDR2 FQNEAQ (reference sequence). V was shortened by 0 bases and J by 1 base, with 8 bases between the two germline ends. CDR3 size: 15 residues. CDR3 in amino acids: CASSLATGRTDTQYF. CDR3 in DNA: TGTGCCAGCAGCTTAGCGACGGGGCGCACAGATACGCAGTATTTT. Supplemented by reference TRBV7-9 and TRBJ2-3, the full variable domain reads DTGVSQNPRHKITKRGQNVTFRCDPISEHNRLYWYRQTLGQGPEFLTYFQNEAQLEKSRLLSDRFSAERPKGSFSTLEIQRTEQGDSAMYLCASSLATGRTDTQYFGPGTRLTVL.

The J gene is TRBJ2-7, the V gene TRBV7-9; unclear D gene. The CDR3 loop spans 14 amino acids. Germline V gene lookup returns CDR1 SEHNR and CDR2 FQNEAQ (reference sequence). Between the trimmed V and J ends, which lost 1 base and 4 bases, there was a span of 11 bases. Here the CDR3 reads CASSLEGVWYEQYF. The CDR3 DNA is TGTGCCAGCAGCTTAGAAGGTGTGTGGTACGAGCAGTACTTC. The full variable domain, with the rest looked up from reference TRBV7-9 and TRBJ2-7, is DTGVSQNPRHKITKRGQNVTFRCDPISEHNRLYWYRQTLGQGPEFLTYFQNEAQLEKSRLLSDRFSAERPKGSFSTLEIQRTEQGDSAMYLCASSLEGVWYEQYFGPGTRLTVT.

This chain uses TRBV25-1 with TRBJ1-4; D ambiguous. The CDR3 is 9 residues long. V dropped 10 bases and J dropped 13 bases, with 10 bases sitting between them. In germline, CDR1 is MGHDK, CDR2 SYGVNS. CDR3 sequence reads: CAIWDRLFF. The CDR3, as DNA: TGTGCCATTTGGGATCGACTGTTTTTT.

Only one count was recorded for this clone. Here the CDR3 reads CASSSETGGAYEQYF. CDR3 nucleotides: TGTGCCAGCAGCTCTGAGACAGGGGGCGCCTACGAGCAGTACTTC. This sequence joins TRBV7-6 and TRBJ2-7; 10 nucleotides agree with TRBD1. Germline CDR1 reads SGHVS; CDR2 reads FNYEAQ. The CDR3 runs 15 residues. V shed 4 bases, J shed 2 bases, and the junction held 5 bases outside the gene matches. Supplemented by reference TRBV7-6 and TRBJ2-7, the full variable domain reads GAGVSQSPRYKVTKRGQDVALRCDPISGHVSLYWYRQALGQGPEFLTYFNYEAQQDKSGLPNDRFSAERPEGSISTLTIQRTEQRDSAMYRCASSSETGGAYEQYFGPGTRLTVT.

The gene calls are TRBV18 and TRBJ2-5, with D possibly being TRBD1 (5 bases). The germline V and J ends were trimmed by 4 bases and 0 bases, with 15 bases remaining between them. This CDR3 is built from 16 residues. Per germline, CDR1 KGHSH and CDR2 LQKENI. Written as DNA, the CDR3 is TGTGCCAGCTCACTTCGATCGGCAGGGTACCAAGAGACCCAGTACTTC. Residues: CASSLRSAGYQETQYF.

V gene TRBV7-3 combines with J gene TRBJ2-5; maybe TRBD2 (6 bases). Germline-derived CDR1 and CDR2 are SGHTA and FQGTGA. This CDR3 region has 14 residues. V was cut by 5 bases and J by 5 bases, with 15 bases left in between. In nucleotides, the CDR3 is TGTGCCAGCAGCCCCGGGACTTCACGGGAGACCCAGTACTTC. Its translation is CASSPGTSRETQYF.

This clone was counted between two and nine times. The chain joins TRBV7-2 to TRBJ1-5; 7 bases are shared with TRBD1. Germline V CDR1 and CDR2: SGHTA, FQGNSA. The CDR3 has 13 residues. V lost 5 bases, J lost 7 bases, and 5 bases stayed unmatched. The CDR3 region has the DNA TGTGCCAGCAGCCCTGACAGGGTCCAGCCCCAGCATTTT. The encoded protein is CASSPDRVQPQHF. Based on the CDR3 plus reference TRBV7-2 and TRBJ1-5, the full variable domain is GAGVSQSPSNKVTEKGKDVELRCDPISGHTALYWYRQSLGQGLEFLIYFQGNSAPDKSGLPSDRFSAERTGGSVSTLTIQRTQQEDSAVYLCASSPDRVQPQHFGDGTRLSIL.

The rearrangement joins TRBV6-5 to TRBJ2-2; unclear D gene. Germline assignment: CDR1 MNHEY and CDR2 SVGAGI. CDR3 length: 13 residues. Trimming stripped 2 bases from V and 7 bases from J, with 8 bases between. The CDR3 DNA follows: TGTGCCAGCAGTTACCTGGAAGGCGGGGAGCTGTTTTTT. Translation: CASSYLEGGELFF.

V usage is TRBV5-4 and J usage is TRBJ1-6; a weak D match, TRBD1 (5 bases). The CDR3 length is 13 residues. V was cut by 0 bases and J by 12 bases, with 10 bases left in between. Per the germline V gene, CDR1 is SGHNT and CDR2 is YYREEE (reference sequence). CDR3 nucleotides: TGTGCCAGCAGCTTGGAGGAAAGGGGACCCCTCCACTTT. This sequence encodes CASSLEERGPLHF.

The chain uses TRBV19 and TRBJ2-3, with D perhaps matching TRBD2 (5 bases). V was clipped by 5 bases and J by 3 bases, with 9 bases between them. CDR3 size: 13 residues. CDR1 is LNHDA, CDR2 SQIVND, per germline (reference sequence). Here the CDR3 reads CASSGRRTDTQYF. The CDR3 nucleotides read TGTGCCAGTAGTGGTCGGAGGACAGATACGCAGTATTTT.